The table lists the clone carrying this T cell receptor (beta chain) with many counts. No antigen is known for it. Each TCR beta library was made by quantitative 5'-RACE that incorporated molecular barcodes. From the 5' RACE reads, TCRdb called clonotypes with MiXCR, one entry per CDR3 protein. The sample holds 200,000 to 300,000 distinct CDR3 sequences; roughly 10% are singletons and the top ten take around 7%. The CDR3 spans 14 residues. Germline V gene lookup returns CDR1 MGHDK and CDR2 SYGVNS. With V trimmed by 0 bases and J by 7 bases, 2 bases remained unmatched. The entry originates in a study of CD8 T cells in ankylosing spondylitis. The study's findings and limits: Disease-associated clones were CD8+ and fairly uncommon in peripheral blood. One TCR beta motif, made up of 7 or 8 highly homologous variants, appeared characteristic of ankylosing spondylitis blood. Earlier studies detected some motif variants in reactive arthritis synovial fluid and blood.

The specimen was blood, either unsorted or a sorted T cell fraction (not recorded which). The chain joins TRBV25-1 to TRBJ2-1, with 8 bases identical to TRBD1. This clonotype was obtained from a male donor with ankylosing spondylitis or in good health (not recorded which). CDR3 DNA: TGTGCCAGCAGTGAATACAGGGGGCAAAATGAGCAGTTCTTC. Its translation: CASSEYRGQNEQFF.